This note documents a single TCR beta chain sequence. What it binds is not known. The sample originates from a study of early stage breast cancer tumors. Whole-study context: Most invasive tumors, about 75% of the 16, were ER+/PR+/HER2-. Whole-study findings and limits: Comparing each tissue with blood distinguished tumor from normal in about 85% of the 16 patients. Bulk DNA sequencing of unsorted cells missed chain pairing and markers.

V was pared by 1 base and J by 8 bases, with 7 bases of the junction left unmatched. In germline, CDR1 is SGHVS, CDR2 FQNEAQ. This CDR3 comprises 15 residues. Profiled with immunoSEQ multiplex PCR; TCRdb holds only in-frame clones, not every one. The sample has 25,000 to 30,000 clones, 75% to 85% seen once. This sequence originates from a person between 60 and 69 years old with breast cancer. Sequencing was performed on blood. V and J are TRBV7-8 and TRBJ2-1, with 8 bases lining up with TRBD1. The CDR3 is CASSLGQGAGHEQFF. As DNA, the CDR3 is TGTGCCAGCAGCTTAGGGCAGGGGGCCGGCCATGAGCAGTTCTTC.